The 3 T cell receptor beta chains reported below all come from one sample, sequenced in a study of T cells in Graves' hyperthyroidism and ophthalmopathy. Template material for amplifying TCR beta CDR3 regions consisted of RNA transcripts. The HTBI primer set served for first-round RT-PCR of the TCR CDR3. TCRdb re-analysed the multiplex PCR reads in MiXCR, keeping a single row per CDR3 protein. The data hold 400,000 to 600,000 distinct CDR3 sequences, with around 21% observed a single time. Sequences were obtained from blood. These receptors all stem from a man between 18 and 29 years old with Graves' hyperthyroidism.

This clonotype was seen many times. CDR3 nucleotides: TGCGCCAGCAGCTTAGCGAGTACCCATGGCTACACCTTC. This codes for CASSLASTHGYTF. The chain recombines TRBV5-1 with TRBJ1-2; D unclear. The germline CDR1 and CDR2 sequences are SGHRS and YFSETQ. V lost 2 bases and J lost 6, with 11 bases in between. This CDR3 has 13 amino acids.

V usage is TRBV29-1 and J usage is TRBJ2-7, with 8 bases identical to TRBD2. This CDR3 has 13 amino acids. Losses at the gene ends were 5 bases for V and 3 bases for J; bases not matched to a gene: 6. In germline, CDR1 is SQVTM, CDR2 ANQGSEA. DNA for the CDR3: TGCAGCGTTCAAACTAGCGGTTACTACGAGCAGTACTTC. This translates into CSVQTSGYYEQYF.

This clonotype was observed many times. DNA for the CDR3: TGTGCCAGTGGGGACAGTCCAATGAACACTGAAGCTTTCTTT. This codes for CASGDSPMNTEAFF. The gene calls are TRBV19 and TRBJ1-1; 7 positions agree with TRBD1. Losses at the gene ends were 8 bases for V and 0 bases for J; bases not matched to a gene: 6. CDR1 LNHDA and CDR2 SQIVND come from the germline V gene (reference sequence). CDR3 length equals 14 residues.